The source of this T cell receptor beta chain is a study of T cell responses to AZD1222 COVID-19 vaccine. Study-level points and caveats: After two AZD1222 doses, spike-specific TCR breadth and depth rose versus day 0. At study baseline, merely five or six AZD1222 recipients were seropositive. The donors showed a predominance of white British ancestry and of females, with possible underestimation of clonal diversity.

CDR3 length: 13 amino acids. In germline, CDR1 is SGHTA, CDR2 FQGTGA. Trimming stripped 5 bases from V and 6 bases from J, with 12 bases between. The data were produced by immunoSEQ multiplex PCR, yet TCRdb's version contains in-frame clones alone and is incomplete. The sample has roughly 150,000 clones; roughly 90% are singletons. With regard to this clone: Its antigen is undetermined.

The sequences come from peripheral blood, collected 28 days after the second AZD1222 dose. The sequence came from an adult who received the AZD1222 COVID-19 vaccine. J is TRBJ2-3 and V is TRBV7-3; D is unclear. The CDR3 region has the DNA TGTGCCAGCAGCCCAGCCCCAAGGGATACGCAGTATTTT. Protein product: CASSPAPRDTQYF.